One sample yielded the 9 T cell receptor beta chains listed below, sequenced in a study of blood T cell repertoires in COVID-19. Assay used: immunoSEQ multiplex PCR; TCRdb lists only in-frame clones, some missing. The sample holds more than 85,000 clones, approximately 84% seen once. Sequenced input: peripheral blood. These receptors originate from an older man with acute or convalescent COVID-19.

This clone was counted a single time. This chain connects TRBV2 to TRBJ2-1; 7 bases map to TRBD2. This CDR3 comprises 16 residues. In germline, CDR1 is SNHLY, CDR2 FYNNEI. The V and J ends lost 4 bases and 7 bases, in that order; junction bases with no gene match: 13. CDR3: CASSVIPWTSGNEQFF. CDR3 DNA sequence: TGTGCCAGCAGTGTTATTCCTTGGACTAGTGGGAATGAGCAGTTCTTC.

The rearrangement uses TRBV2 and TRBJ1-6, with D unclear. The CDR3 spans 15 residues. Trimming shortened V by 2 bases and J by 14 bases, and 19 bases separated the two germline ends. CDR1 is SNHLY, CDR2 FYNNEI, per germline. In DNA, the CDR3 is TGTGCCAGCAGTGAACCAGGACTCCCCCAAGGAACCCTCCACTTT. Protein product: CASSEPGLPQGTLHF.

This clone was recorded once. The chain is built from TRBV7-8 and TRBJ1-1; D might be TRBD1 (5 bases). The CDR3 contains 13 residues. V was trimmed by 5 bases and J by 1 base, leaving 8 bases between them. Germline assignment: CDR1 SGHVS and CDR2 FQNEAQ. The CDR3 reads CASSPGQNTEAFF. The CDR3 nucleotides are TGTGCCAGCAGCCCCGGACAGAACACTGAAGCTTTCTTT.

This sequence joins TRBV11-2 and TRBJ2-7; 9 bases are shared with TRBD1. Germline CDR1 reads SGHAT; CDR2 reads FQNNGV. The CDR3 runs 15 residues. The V segment lost 6 bases and the J segment 2 bases; nucleotides outside the gene matches: 8. CDR3 residues: CASRTPGTGTYEQYF. The CDR3 DNA sequence: TGTGCCAGCAGGACCCCCGGGACAGGGACCTACGAGCAGTACTTC.

The chain links TRBV7-8 to TRBJ1-3; a possible D gene is TRBD1 (6 bases). Per germline, CDR1 SGHVS and CDR2 FQNEAQ. Deletions cut 0 bases from V and 5 bases from J, with 8 bases between. The CDR3 consists of 14 residues. CDR3 loop: CASSLARGRNTIYF. The CDR3 DNA reads as TGTGCCAGCAGCTTAGCCAGGGGTAGAAACACCATATATTTT.

This chain uses TRBV6-5 with TRBJ1-5; tentative D call: TRBD1 (5 bases). CDR1 and CDR2 from the germline V gene are MNHEY and SVGAGI. The CDR3 runs 15 residues. The V end lost 0 bases, the J end lost 7 bases, and 13 bases lay between the germline ends. In DNA form, the CDR3 reads TGTGCCAGCAGTTACTCGAGGCAGGGTGACCAGCCCCAGCATTTT. This codes for CASSYSRQGDQPQHF.

The chain links TRBV11-2 to TRBJ1-3; D remains unclear. V lost 5 bases and J 0 bases, leaving 8 bases between the germline ends. The CDR3 extends over 14 amino acids. CDR1 and CDR2 from the germline V gene are SGHAT and FQNNGV. CDR3 sequence: CASSRDFSGNTIYF. DNA of the CDR3: TGTGCCAGCAGCCGAGACTTCTCTGGAAACACCATATATTTT.

The V call is TRBV6-6, the J call TRBJ2-7; 9 bases match TRBD1. J lost 5 bases, V lost 2 bases, and 7 bases had no gene match. This CDR3 region has 15 residues. Germline loops: CDR1 MNHNY, CDR2 SVGAGI (reference sequence). The CDR3 region is CASSYKGTGRNEQYF. CDR3 bases: TGTGCCAGCAGTTACAAGGGGACAGGGAGGAACGAGCAGTACTTC.

The CDR3 protein is CASSEEIRGRRGIQYF. CDR3 nucleotides: TGTGCCAGCAGTGAAGAAATCAGGGGGCGAAGAGGCATTCAGTACTTC. The V gene is TRBV6-1, the J gene TRBJ2-4; 8 bases line up with TRBD1. CDR1 and CDR2 from the germline V gene are MNHNS and SASEGT. V trimming: 1 base; J trimming: 9 bases; junction bases outside the gene matches: 11. CDR3 length equals 16 residues.